This T cell receptor (beta chain) was sequenced in a study of cytomegalovirus exposure and HLA in healthy donors. TCRdb keeps only in-frame clones here, not all; method: immunoSEQ multiplex PCR. The sample has roughly 80,000 clones, 94% seen once. The V end was cut by 5 bases, the J end by 4 bases, with 19 bases between. CDR1 SGHTA and CDR2 FQGNSA come from the germline V gene. The CDR3 length is 16 residues. The V gene is TRBV7-2, the J gene TRBJ2-3; D is perhaps TRBD2 (6 bases). The sample was PBMCs. The sequence was collected from a woman younger than 35 in good health and CMV-seronegative. The CDR3 sequence: CASSPYSAAGPDTQYF. The CDR3 DNA reads as TGTGCCAGCAGCCCATATTCAGCGGCGGGGCCAGATACGCAGTATTTT.